This entry concerns a single TCR beta chain. Per the germline V gene, CDR1 is SNHLY and CDR2 is FYNNEI. There are 12 residues in the CDR3. The ends were cut back, 7 bases at V and 0 bases at J, with 7 bases in the middle. The data were obtained in a study of T cell changes during pregnancy in multiple sclerosis. TCRdb's copy holds only in-frame clones and misses some; the assay was immunoSEQ multiplex PCR. The sample has approximately 33,000 clones, about 91% seen once. The sequences come from CD4+ T cells from peripheral blood mononuclear cells, collected in the first trimester of pregnancy. This TCR derives from a female donor in good health, enrolled as a control in a pregnancy study. The V and J genes are TRBV2 and TRBJ2-7; D not certain. CDR3 DNA: TGTGCCAGCACCTCAGACTCCTACGAGCAGTACTTC. This sequence encodes CASTSDSYEQYF.